This T cell receptor beta chain was sequenced in a study of metastatic and nonmetastatic thyroid tumors. The overall study: From malignant and benign thyroid patients, repertoires in blood and in tumor or nodule tissue were compared. Study findings and constraints: Versus benign nodules, malignant thyroid tumors reportedly had significantly higher TCR beta diversity, in blood and tumor.

Each patient came to thyroid surgery without any prior treatment (of any kind). The V and J ends lost 1 base and 1 base respectively, with 5 bases between them. The germline gives CDR1 SGHRS, CDR2 YFSETQ. This CDR3 has 13 residues. Concerning this clone: Its antigen is not known.

Study processing details: A classifier for distant metastasis in papillary thyroid cancer was constructed using CDR3 differences observed across clinicopathological groups. TCRdb reprocessed the PCR reads via MiXCR. The V and J calls reflect TCRdb's pipeline rather than the authors' work. The repertoire holds some 30,000 clones, about 20% seen once, with about 7.8% in the top ten. The clonotype was recovered from a female donor with papillary thyroid cancer or a benign thyroid nodule (not recorded which). Some clones in this sample may be carry-over from other donors' samples. Input material: blood. The rearrangement uses TRBV5-1 and TRBJ1-2; D unresolved. CDR3 nucleotides: TGCGCCAGCAGCTTGAGTAATAACTATGGCTACACCTTC. Its protein is CASSLSNNYGYTF.